These T cell receptor beta chains were read from a single sample in a study of cytomegalovirus exposure and HLA in healthy donors. Assay: immunoSEQ multiplex PCR; the TCRdb copy retains only in-frame clones and omits some. The sample shows roughly 150,000 clones, 88% of them seen only once. Sequenced sample: PBMCs. The receptors were sampled from a man in his late teens or twenties in good health and CMV-seronegative. The CDR3 runs from the conserved cysteine through the conserved F or W. The order of the fields is V gene, J gene, clone size, D gene, CDR3 length, CDR3 protein, CDR3 DNA. D genes are given only for firm matches. Size values are once, few and many counts, or a class for expanded clones, and some rows have none.

V gene: TRBV2
J gene: TRBJ1-3
clone size: -
D gene: -
CDR3 length: 13
CDR3 protein: CASNPGSGNTIYF
CDR3 DNA: TGTGCCAGCAACCCGGGGAGTGGAAACACCATATATTTT

V gene: TRBV5-5
J gene: TRBJ1-1
clone size: -
D gene: -
CDR3 length: 16
CDR3 protein: CASSPLEWAGGTEAFF
CDR3 DNA: TGTGCCAGCAGCCCCTTGGAGTGGGCGGGAGGAACTGAAGCTTTCTTT

V gene: TRBV19
J gene: TRBJ1-5
clone size: -
D gene: TRBD1
CDR3 length: 14
CDR3 protein: CASKRTGGNQPQHF
CDR3 DNA: TGTGCCAGTAAGCGGACAGGGGGCAATCAGCCCCAGCATTTT

V gene: TRBV4-1
J gene: TRBJ2-7
clone size: -
D gene: TRBD2
CDR3 length: 18
CDR3 protein: CASSQVLLAGGLPYEQYF
CDR3 DNA: TGCGCCAGCAGCCAAGTTCTTCTAGCGGGAGGGCTTCCCTACGAGCAGTACTTC

V gene: TRBV6-1
J gene: TRBJ2-7
clone size: once
D gene: TRBD1
CDR3 length: 13
CDR3 protein: CASREKQGDEQYF
CDR3 DNA: TGTGCCAGCAGAGAAAAACAGGGGGACGAGCAGTACTTC

V gene: TRBV10-1
J gene: TRBJ2-2
clone size: once
D gene: -
CDR3 length: 18
CDR3 protein: CASSDQSYIGRNTGELFF
CDR3 DNA: TGCGCCAGCAGTGACCAGAGTTACATTGGGCGGAACACCGGGGAGCTGTTTTTT

V gene: TRBV6-5
J gene: TRBJ1-1
clone size: -
D gene: -
CDR3 length: 11
CDR3 protein: CASMLGVEAFF
CDR3 DNA: TGTGCCAGCATGTTGGGAGTTGAGGCTTTCTTT

V gene: TRBV11-2
J gene: TRBJ2-7
clone size: -
D gene: -
CDR3 length: 10
CDR3 protein: CASGTYEQYF
CDR3 DNA: TGTGCCAGCGGCACCTACGAGCAGTACTTC

V gene: TRBV6-5
J gene: TRBJ2-3
clone size: -
D gene: -
CDR3 length: 16
CDR3 protein: CASSSQIAASTDTQYF
CDR3 DNA: TGTGCCAGCAGTTCCCAGATAGCGGCTAGCACAGATACGCAGTATTTT

V gene: TRBV4-1
J gene: TRBJ2-3
clone size: -
D gene: -
CDR3 length: 15
CDR3 protein: CASSQDALSTDTQYF
CDR3 DNA: TGCGCCAGCAGCCAAGATGCGCTGTCGACAGATACGCAGTATTTT

V gene: TRBV7-9
J gene: TRBJ2-7
clone size: -
D gene: TRBD2
CDR3 length: 16
CDR3 protein: CASSLVRPGGSYEQYF
CDR3 DNA: TGTGCCAGCAGCTTAGTGCGGCCGGGAGGCTCCTACGAGCAGTACTTC

V gene: TRBV6-1
J gene: TRBJ1-6
clone size: -
D gene: TRBD1
CDR3 length: 14
CDR3 protein: CATTSGTDRPKLHF
CDR3 DNA: TGTGCCACCACCTCCGGGACAGATCGGCCTAAGCTCCACTTT

V gene: TRBV19
J gene: TRBJ2-7
clone size: -
D gene: -
CDR3 length: 15
CDR3 protein: CASSTTGFGSYEQYF
CDR3 DNA: TGTGCCAGTAGTACAACAGGTTTCGGGTCCTACGAGCAGTACTTC

V gene: TRBV19
J gene: TRBJ1-1
clone size: few
D gene: -
CDR3 length: 11
CDR3 protein: CASHRNTEAFF
CDR3 DNA: TGTGCCAGCCACAGGAACACTGAAGCTTTCTTT

V gene: TRBV5-8
J gene: TRBJ1-5
clone size: -
D gene: TRBD1
CDR3 length: 16
CDR3 protein: CASSPAGGYSNQPQHF
CDR3 DNA: TGTGCCAGCAGCCCTGCAGGGGGCTATAGCAATCAGCCCCAGCATTTT

V gene: TRBV5-1
J gene: TRBJ1-1
clone size: once
D gene: TRBD1
CDR3 length: 16
CDR3 protein: CASSWGDRGPSTEAFF
CDR3 DNA: TGCGCCAGCAGCTGGGGGGACAGGGGGCCAAGCACTGAAGCTTTCTTT

V gene: TRBV7-2
J gene: TRBJ2-4
clone size: -
D gene: TRBD2
CDR3 length: 16
CDR3 protein: CASRLAGDGAKNIQYF
CDR3 DNA: TGTGCCAGCCGACTAGCGGGAGACGGGGCCAAAAACATTCAGTACTTC

V gene: TRBV10-3
J gene: TRBJ2-2
clone size: -
D gene: -
CDR3 length: 14
CDR3 protein: CAPWYGQNTGELFF
CDR3 DNA: TGTGCCCCTTGGTATGGACAGAACACCGGGGAGCTGTTTTTT

V gene: TRBV11-2
J gene: TRBJ2-5
clone size: -
D gene: TRBD2
CDR3 length: 14
CDR3 protein: CASSPRGGVETQYF
CDR3 DNA: TGTGCCAGCAGCCCCCGCGGGGGGGTAGAGACCCAGTACTTC

V gene: TRBV4-3
J gene: TRBJ2-7
clone size: -
D gene: TRBD2
CDR3 length: 15
CDR3 protein: CASSQDSGSWYEQYF
CDR3 DNA: TGCGCCAGCAGCCAGGATAGCGGGAGCTGGTACGAGCAGTACTTC

V gene: TRBV18
J gene: TRBJ1-5
clone size: -
D gene: TRBD1
CDR3 length: 14
CDR3 protein: CASSRGQGSQPQHF
CDR3 DNA: TGTGCCAGCTCCCGTGGACAGGGAAGTCAGCCCCAGCATTTT

V gene: TRBV2
J gene: TRBJ2-5
clone size: -
D gene: TRBD2
CDR3 length: 21
CDR3 protein: CASRKGASGGAPMGSQETQYF
CDR3 DNA: TGTGCCAGCAGAAAGGGGGCTAGCGGGGGCGCCCCCATGGGATCCCAAGAGACCCAGTACTTC

V gene: TRBV4-2
J gene: TRBJ1-1
clone size: -
D gene: -
CDR3 length: 16
CDR3 protein: CASSQDHRGQNTEAFF
CDR3 DNA: TGTGCCAGCAGCCAAGATCACCGGGGACAGAACACTGAAGCTTTCTTT

V gene: TRBV6-6
J gene: TRBJ2-7
clone size: -
D gene: -
CDR3 length: 14
CDR3 protein: CASTQVTPSHEQYF
CDR3 DNA: TGTGCCAGCACCCAGGTAACCCCTTCCCACGAGCAGTACTTC

V gene: TRBV7-9
J gene: TRBJ1-2
clone size: -
D gene: TRBD1
CDR3 length: 16
CDR3 protein: CASSFKGATANYGYTF
CDR3 DNA: TGTGCCAGCAGCTTCAAGGGGGCGACAGCTAACTATGGCTACACCTTC

V gene: TRBV15
J gene: TRBJ1-5
clone size: -
D gene: -
CDR3 length: 12
CDR3 protein: CATSRDRQPQHF
CDR3 DNA: TGTGCCACCAGCAGAGACCGTCAGCCCCAGCATTTT

V gene: TRBV19
J gene: TRBJ2-2
clone size: -
D gene: -
CDR3 length: 13
CDR3 protein: CGSAQANTGELFF
CDR3 DNA: TGTGGGTCGGCGCAGGCGAACACCGGGGAGCTGTTTTTT

V gene: TRBV5-4
J gene: TRBJ1-1
clone size: once
D gene: -
CDR3 length: 14
CDR3 protein: CASSLGRWNTEAFF
CDR3 DNA: TGTGCCAGCAGCTTGGGCAGGTGGAACACTGAAGCTTTCTTT

V gene: TRBV11-2
J gene: TRBJ1-1
clone size: -
D gene: -
CDR3 length: 13
CDR3 protein: CASSLDWSTEAFF
CDR3 DNA: TGTGCCAGCAGCTTAGATTGGAGCACTGAAGCTTTCTTT

V gene: TRBV7-9
J gene: TRBJ2-3
clone size: -
D gene: TRBD1
CDR3 length: 15
CDR3 protein: CASSPQTGSTDTQYF
CDR3 DNA: TGTGCCAGCAGCCCGCAGACAGGGAGCACAGATACGCAGTATTTT

V gene: TRBV6-6
J gene: TRBJ2-5
clone size: -
D gene: -
CDR3 length: 16
CDR3 protein: CASSYFPAHRLETQYF
CDR3 DNA: TGTGCCAGCAGTTATTTCCCGGCCCATCGACTGGAGACCCAGTACTTC

V gene: TRBV6-1
J gene: TRBJ2-1
clone size: -
D gene: -
CDR3 length: 16
CDR3 protein: CASSESPPSSYNEQFF
CDR3 DNA: TGTGCCAGCAGTGAAAGTCCTCCCAGCTCCTACAATGAGCAGTTCTTC

V gene: TRBV6-5
J gene: TRBJ1-1
clone size: -
D gene: -
CDR3 length: 14
CDR3 protein: CASSARDGGTEAFF
CDR3 DNA: TGTGCCAGCAGCGCGCGGGACGGGGGGACTGAAGCTTTCTTT

V gene: TRBV27
J gene: TRBJ1-2
clone size: -
D gene: -
CDR3 length: 14
CDR3 protein: CASKLGRGLGGYTF
CDR3 DNA: TGTGCCAGCAAGCTAGGCAGGGGATTAGGTGGCTACACCTTC

V gene: TRBV19
J gene: TRBJ2-5
clone size: -
D gene: TRBD2
CDR3 length: 16
CDR3 protein: CASSIGAGVLTETQYF
CDR3 DNA: TGTGCCAGTAGTATCGGGGCGGGAGTCCTTACGGAGACCCAGTACTTC

V gene: TRBV6-5
J gene: TRBJ2-7
clone size: -
D gene: -
CDR3 length: 14
CDR3 protein: CASSLGTVRGEQYF
CDR3 DNA: TGTGCCAGCAGTTTAGGGACAGTACGGGGGGAGCAGTACTTC